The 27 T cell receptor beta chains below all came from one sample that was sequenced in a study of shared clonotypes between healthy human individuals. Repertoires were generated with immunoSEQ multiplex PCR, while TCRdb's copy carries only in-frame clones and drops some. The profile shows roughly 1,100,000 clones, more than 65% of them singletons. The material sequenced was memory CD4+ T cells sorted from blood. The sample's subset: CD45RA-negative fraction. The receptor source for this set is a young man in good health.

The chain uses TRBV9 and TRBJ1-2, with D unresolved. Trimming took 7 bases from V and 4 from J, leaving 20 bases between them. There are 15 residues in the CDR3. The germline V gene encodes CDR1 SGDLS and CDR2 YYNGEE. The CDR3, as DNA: TGTGCCAGCCCTCGTGACTCAAGAAAGACCTATGGCTACACCTTC. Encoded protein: CASPRDSRKTYGYTF.

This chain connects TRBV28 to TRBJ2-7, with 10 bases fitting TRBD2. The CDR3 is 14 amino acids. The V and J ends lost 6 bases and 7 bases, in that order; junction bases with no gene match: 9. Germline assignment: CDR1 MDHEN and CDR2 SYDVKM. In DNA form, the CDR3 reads TGTGCCAGCAGACCTAGCGGGAGCCCCTGGGAGCAGTACTTC. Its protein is CASRPSGSPWEQYF.

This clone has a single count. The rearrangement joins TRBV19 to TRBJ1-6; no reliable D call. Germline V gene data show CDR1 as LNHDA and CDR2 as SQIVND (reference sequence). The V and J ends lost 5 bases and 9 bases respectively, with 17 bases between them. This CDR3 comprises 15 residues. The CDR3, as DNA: TGTGCCAGTAGTCTGGGCCTCGAGAGAGGTTCACCCCTCCACTTT. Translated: CASSLGLERGSPLHF.

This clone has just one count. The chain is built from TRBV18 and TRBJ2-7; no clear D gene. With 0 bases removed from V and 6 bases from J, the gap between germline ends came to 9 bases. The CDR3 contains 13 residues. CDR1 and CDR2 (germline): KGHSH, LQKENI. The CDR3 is CASSPPVDLEQYF. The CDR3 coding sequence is TGTGCCAGCTCACCACCGGTGGATCTCGAGCAGTACTTC. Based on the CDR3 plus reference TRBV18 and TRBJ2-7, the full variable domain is NAGVMQNPRHLVRRRGQEARLRCSPMKGHSHVYWYRQLPEEGLKFMVYLQKENIIDESGMPKERFSAEFPKEGPSILRIQQVVRGDSAAYFCASSPPVDLEQYFGPGTRLTVT.

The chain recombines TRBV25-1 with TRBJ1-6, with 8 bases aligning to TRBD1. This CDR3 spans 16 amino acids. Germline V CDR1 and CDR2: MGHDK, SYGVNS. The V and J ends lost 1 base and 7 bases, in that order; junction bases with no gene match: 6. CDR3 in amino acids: CASSELTGAGNSPLHF. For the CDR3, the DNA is TGTGCCAGCAGTGAATTGACAGGGGCAGGGAATTCACCCCTCCACTTT.

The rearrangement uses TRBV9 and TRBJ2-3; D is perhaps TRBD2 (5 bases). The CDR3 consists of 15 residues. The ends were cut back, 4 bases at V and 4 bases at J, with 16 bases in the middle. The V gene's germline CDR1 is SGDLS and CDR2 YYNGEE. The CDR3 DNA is TGTGCCAGCAGCTCCCAGGACTTGAATGCAGATACGCAGTATTTT. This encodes CASSSQDLNADTQYF.

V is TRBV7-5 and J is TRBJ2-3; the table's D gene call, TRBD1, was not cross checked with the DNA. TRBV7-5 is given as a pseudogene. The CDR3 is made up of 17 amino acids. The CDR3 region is CARSLPGQGTSTDTQYF. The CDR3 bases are TGTGCCAGAAGTTTACCGGGACAGGGGACTAGCACAGATACGCAGTATTTT.

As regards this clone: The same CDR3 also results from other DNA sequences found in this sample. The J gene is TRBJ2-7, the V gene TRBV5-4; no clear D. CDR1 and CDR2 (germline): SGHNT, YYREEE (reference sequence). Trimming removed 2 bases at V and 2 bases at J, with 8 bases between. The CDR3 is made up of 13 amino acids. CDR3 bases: TGTGCCAGCAGCTTTTCAGGTACCTACGAGCAGTACTTC. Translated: CASSFSGTYEQYF.

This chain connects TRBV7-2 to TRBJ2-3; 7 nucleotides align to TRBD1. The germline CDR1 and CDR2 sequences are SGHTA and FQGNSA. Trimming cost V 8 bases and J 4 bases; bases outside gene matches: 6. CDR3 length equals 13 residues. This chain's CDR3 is CASGRGNADTQYF. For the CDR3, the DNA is TGTGCCAGCGGCAGGGGGAATGCAGATACGCAGTATTTT.

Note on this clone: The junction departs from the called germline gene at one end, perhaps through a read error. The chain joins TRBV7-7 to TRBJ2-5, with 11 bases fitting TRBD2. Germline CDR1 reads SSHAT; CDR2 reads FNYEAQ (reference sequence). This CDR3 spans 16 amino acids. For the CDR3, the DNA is TGTGCTAGCAGCTTTAGCGGGGGGGCCAATCAAGAGACCCAGTACTTC. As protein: CASSFSGGANQETQYF.

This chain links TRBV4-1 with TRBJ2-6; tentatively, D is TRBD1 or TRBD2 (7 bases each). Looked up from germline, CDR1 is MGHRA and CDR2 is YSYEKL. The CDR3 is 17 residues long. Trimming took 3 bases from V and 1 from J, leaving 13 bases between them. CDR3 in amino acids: CASSQGGTASGANVLTF. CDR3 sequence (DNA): TGCGCCAGCAGCCAGGGGGGGACAGCATCTGGGGCCAACGTCCTGACTTTC.

The CDR3 bases are TGTGCCAGCAGTTACTCCCCGGGTGCCAACTATGAGCAGTTCTTC. Translating it yields CASSYSPGANYEQFF. J is TRBJ2-1 and V is TRBV6-6, with D uncertain. Germline V gene sequence: CDR1 MNHNY, CDR2 SVGAGI (reference sequence). V was clipped by 0 bases and J by 8 bases, with 14 bases between them. There are 15 residues in the CDR3.

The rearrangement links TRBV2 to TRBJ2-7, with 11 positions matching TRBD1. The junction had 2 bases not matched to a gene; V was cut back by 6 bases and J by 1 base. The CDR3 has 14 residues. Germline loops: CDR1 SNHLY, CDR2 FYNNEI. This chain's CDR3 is CASRRDRGSYEQYF. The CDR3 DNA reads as TGTGCCAGCAGACGGGACAGGGGGTCCTACGAGCAGTACTTC.

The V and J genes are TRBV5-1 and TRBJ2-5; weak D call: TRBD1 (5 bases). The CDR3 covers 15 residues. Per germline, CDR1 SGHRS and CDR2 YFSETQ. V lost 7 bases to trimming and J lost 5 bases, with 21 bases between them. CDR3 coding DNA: TGCGCCAGCCAGAGTTTCGGACAAAGTGAGGAGACCCAGTACTTC. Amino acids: CASQSFGQSEETQYF.

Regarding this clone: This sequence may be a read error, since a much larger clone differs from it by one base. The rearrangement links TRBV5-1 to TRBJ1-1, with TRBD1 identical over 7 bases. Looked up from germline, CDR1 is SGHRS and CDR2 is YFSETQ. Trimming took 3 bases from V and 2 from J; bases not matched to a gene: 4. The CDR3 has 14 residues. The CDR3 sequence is CASSSRTGNTEAFF. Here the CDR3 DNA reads TGCGCCAGCAGCTCCCGGACAGGAAACACTGAAGCTTTCTTT.

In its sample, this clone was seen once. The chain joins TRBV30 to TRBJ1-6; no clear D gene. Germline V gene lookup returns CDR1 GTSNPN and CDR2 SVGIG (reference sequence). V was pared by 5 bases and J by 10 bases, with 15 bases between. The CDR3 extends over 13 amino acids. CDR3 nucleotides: TGTGCCTGGGGCGATAGGTCTATATCACCCCTCCACTTT. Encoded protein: CAWGDRSISPLHF.

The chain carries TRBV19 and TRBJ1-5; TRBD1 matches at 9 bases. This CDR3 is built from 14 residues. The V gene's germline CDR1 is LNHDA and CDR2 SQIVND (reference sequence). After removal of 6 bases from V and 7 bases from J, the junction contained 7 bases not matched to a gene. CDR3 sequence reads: CASSRTGVWQPQHF. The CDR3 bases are TGTGCCAGTAGCCGGACAGGGGTGTGGCAGCCCCAGCATTTT.

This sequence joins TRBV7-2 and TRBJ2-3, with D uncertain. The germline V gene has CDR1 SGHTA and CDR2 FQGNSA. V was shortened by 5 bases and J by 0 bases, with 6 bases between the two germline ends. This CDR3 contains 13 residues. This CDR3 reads CASSGPSTDTQYF. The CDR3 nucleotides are TGTGCCAGCAGCGGCCCTAGCACAGATACGCAGTATTTT.

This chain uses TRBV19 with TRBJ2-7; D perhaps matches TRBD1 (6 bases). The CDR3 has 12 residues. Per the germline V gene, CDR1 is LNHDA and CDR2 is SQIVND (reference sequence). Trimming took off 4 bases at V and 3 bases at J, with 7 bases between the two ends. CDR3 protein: CASSRTDYEQYF. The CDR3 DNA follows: TGTGCCAGTAGTAGGACAGACTACGAGCAGTACTTC.

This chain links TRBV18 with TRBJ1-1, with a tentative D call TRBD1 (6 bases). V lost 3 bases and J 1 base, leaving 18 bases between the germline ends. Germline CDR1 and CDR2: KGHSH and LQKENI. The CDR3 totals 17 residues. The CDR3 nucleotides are TGTGCCAGCTCACCCCGAGGCGGACAGTGGACGAACACTGAAGCTTTCTTT. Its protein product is CASSPRGGQWTNTEAFF.

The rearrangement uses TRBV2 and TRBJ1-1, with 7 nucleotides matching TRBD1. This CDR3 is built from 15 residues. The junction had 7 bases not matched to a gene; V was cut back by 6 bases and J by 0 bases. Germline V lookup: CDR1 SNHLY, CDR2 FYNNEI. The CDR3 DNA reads TGTGCCAGCAGGCATCTGGGACAGATGAACACTGAAGCTTTCTTT. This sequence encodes CASRHLGQMNTEAFF.

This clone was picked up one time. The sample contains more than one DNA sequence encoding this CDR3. The CDR3 nucleotides are TGTGCCAGCAGCTTGGCGGGGACAGCCAGCTACGAGCAGTACTTC. Translation gives CASSLAGTASYEQYF. The V and J genes are TRBV5-5 and TRBJ2-7; TRBD1 agrees at 7 bases. CDR3 size: 15 residues. Looked up from germline, CDR1 is SGHKS and CDR2 is YYEKEE (reference sequence). The ends lost 0 bases at V and 3 bases at J; junction bases unmatched: 6.

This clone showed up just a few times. The CDR3 nucleotides read TGTGCCAGCAGTTACTCCGACAGGGCTGAGACCCAGTACTTC. Its protein product is CASSYSDRAETQYF. The rearrangement joins TRBV6-5 to TRBJ2-5; 7 nucleotides line up with TRBD1. The ends lost 0 bases at V and 5 bases at J; junction bases unmatched: 3. The CDR3 has 14 residues. Germline values: CDR1 MNHEY, CDR2 SVGAGI.

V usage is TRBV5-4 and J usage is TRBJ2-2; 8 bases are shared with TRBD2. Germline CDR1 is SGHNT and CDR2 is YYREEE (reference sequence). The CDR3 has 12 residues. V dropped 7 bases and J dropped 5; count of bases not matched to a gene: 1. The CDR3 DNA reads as TGTGCCAGCGCGGGGGGAACCGGGGAGCTGTTTTTT. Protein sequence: CASAGGTGELFF.

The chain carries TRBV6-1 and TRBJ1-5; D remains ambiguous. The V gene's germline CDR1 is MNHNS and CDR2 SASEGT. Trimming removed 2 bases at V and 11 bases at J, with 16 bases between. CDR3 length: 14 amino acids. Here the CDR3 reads CASSESGLPRSQHF. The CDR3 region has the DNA TGTGCCAGCAGTGAATCGGGCCTCCCCAGGTCCCAGCATTTT.

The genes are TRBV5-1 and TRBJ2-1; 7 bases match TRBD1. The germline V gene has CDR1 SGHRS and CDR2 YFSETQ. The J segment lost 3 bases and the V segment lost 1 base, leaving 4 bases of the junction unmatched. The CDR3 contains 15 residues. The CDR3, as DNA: TGCGCCAGCAGCTTGCGACAGGGTATCTACAATGAGCAGTTCTTC. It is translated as CASSLRQGIYNEQFF.

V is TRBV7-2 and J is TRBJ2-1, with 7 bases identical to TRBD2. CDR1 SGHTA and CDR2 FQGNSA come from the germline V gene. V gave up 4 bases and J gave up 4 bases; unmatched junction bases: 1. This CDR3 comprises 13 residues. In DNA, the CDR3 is TGTGCCAGCAGCTCGGGAGGTTACAATGAGCAGTTCTTC. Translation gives CASSSGGYNEQFF.